This T cell receptor (beta chain) comes out of a study of T cell repertoires in cytomegalovirus infection. This CDR3 is 14 amino acids long. After removal of 6 bases from V and 1 base from J, the junction contained 6 bases not matched to a gene. The germline V gene has CDR1 SQVTM and CDR2 ANQGSEA. One entry per CDR3 protein, called by TCRdb with MiXCR from the reads. The table includes some 680,000 distinct CDR3 sequences, 35% detected once. The clonotype comes from a human donor in good health (CMV status not recorded). Some clones in this sample may be carry-over from other donors' samples. Sequenced material: PBMCs. This chain uses TRBV29-1 with TRBJ1-1; 9 bases align to TRBD1. The CDR3 bases are TGCAGCGTCCGGACAGGGGTTGCGAACACTGAAGCTTTCTTT. Translated: CSVRTGVANTEAFF.